What follows are 24 T cell receptor beta chains derived from one specimen sequenced in a study of PD-L1 blockade in urothelial cancer. The method was immunoSEQ multiplex PCR; TCRdb's version includes in-frame clones alone and lacks a portion of them. This table holds about 40,000 clones, 82% found once. Source: PBMCs, taken around atezolizumab (anti-PD-L1) treatment. These receptors came from a man between 60 and 75 years old with urothelial cancer.

V is TRBV6-6 and J is TRBJ1-4; TRBD1 matches at 7 bases. The J segment lost 4 bases and the V segment lost 1 base, leaving 6 bases of the junction unmatched. The CDR3 extends over 16 amino acids. Germline V lookup: CDR1 MNHNY, CDR2 SVGAGI (reference sequence). CDR3 DNA sequence: TGTGCCAGCAGTTACTATCGGACAGGCCTTAATGAAAAACTGTTTTTT. Its translation: CASSYYRTGLNEKLFF.

V is TRBV19 and J is TRBJ2-5; a weak D match, TRBD1 (6 bases). Trimming took 3 bases from V and 3 from J, leaving 11 bases between them. Germline V gives CDR1 LNHDA, CDR2 SQIVND (reference sequence). This CDR3 is 14 amino acids long. CDR3: CASSISGGEETQYF. The CDR3 nucleotides read TGTGCCAGTAGTATTTCTGGGGGCGAAGAGACCCAGTACTTC. The full variable domain, completed using reference TRBV19 and TRBJ2-5, is DGGITQSPKYLFRKEGQNVTLSCEQNLNHDAMYWYRQDPGQGLRLIYYSQIVNDFQKGDIAEGYSVSREKKESFPLTVTSAQKNPTAFYLCASSISGGEETQYFGPGTRLLVL.

As regards this clone: This sample also contains other DNA sequences that code for the same CDR3. The genes are TRBV28 and TRBJ2-3, with unresolved D. The V and J ends lost 4 bases and 5 bases respectively, with 7 bases between them. Per germline, CDR1 MDHEN and CDR2 SYDVKM. The CDR3 is 12 residues long. The CDR3 protein is CASSSFVDTQYF. DNA of the CDR3: TGTGCCAGCAGTTCATTTGTAGATACGCAGTATTTT.

V usage is TRBV5-6 and J usage is TRBJ2-1, with D possibly matching TRBD2 (6 bases). Germline V gene sequence: CDR1 SGHDT, CDR2 YYEEEE. The CDR3 runs 15 residues. Trimming left V 7 bases short and J 0 bases short, with 14 bases between. In DNA, the CDR3 is TGTGCCAGCTCCAGGGACTCGCTCTCCTACAATGAGCAGTTCTTC. Translation gives CASSRDSLSYNEQFF.

The V gene is TRBV6-6, the J gene TRBJ2-6; TRBD1 aligns across 9 bases. Germline loops: CDR1 MNHNY, CDR2 SVGAGI (reference sequence). The CDR3 extends over 16 amino acids. V lost 5 bases and J lost 4; bases outside the gene matches: 6. CDR3 region: CASSKQGASGANVLTF. DNA of the CDR3: TGTGCCAGCAGTAAACAGGGGGCATCGGGGGCCAACGTCCTGACTTTC.

The chain employs TRBV7-6 and TRBJ2-7; the D gene is possibly TRBD1 (8 bases). The germline CDR1 and CDR2 sequences are SGHVS and FNYEAQ. V gave up 2 bases and J gave up 0 bases, with 23 bases separating them. The CDR3 consists of 19 residues. Here the CDR3 DNA reads TGTGCCAGCAGCTTACCCGGGGGGCAGGGGGCGGCCTACTCCTACGAGCAGTACTTC. Encoded protein: CASSLPGGQGAAYSYEQYF. Combining the CDR3 with reference TRBV7-6 and TRBJ2-7 gives the whole variable domain GAGVSQSPRYKVTKRGQDVALRCDPISGHVSLYWYRQALGQGPEFLTYFNYEAQQDKSGLPNDRFSAERPEGSISTLTIQRTEQRDSAMYRCASSLPGGQGAAYSYEQYFGPGTRLTVT.

This sequence joins TRBV2 and TRBJ2-7; 11 nucleotides align to TRBD2. V was pared by 3 bases and J by 4 bases, with 5 bases of the junction left unmatched. CDR1 is SNHLY and CDR2 is FYNNEI in the germline V gene. CDR3 size: 15 residues. CDR3 coding DNA: TGTGCCAGCAGTGACCTGGGACTAGCGGAATACGAGCAGTACTTC. Its protein is CASSDLGLAEYEQYF. The complete variable domain, with remaining parts taken from reference TRBV2 and TRBJ2-7, reads EPEVTQTPSHQVTQMGQEVILRCVPISNHLYFYWYRQILGQKVEFLVSFYNNEISEKSEIFDDQFSVERPDGSNFTLKIRSTKLEDSAMYFCASSDLGLAEYEQYFGPGTRLTVT.

Only a few counts were recorded for this clone. J is TRBJ2-3 and V is TRBV7-3; 7 bases line up with TRBD1. V shed 5 bases, J shed 3 bases, and the junction held 5 bases outside the gene matches. There are 14 residues in the CDR3. Per germline, CDR1 SGHTA and CDR2 FQGTGA. The CDR3 protein is CASSQGVLTDTQYF. The CDR3 DNA reads TGTGCCAGCAGCCAGGGGGTCCTGACAGATACGCAGTATTTT.

This chain connects TRBV5-4 to TRBJ2-7; 9 bases map to TRBD2. Germline assignment: CDR1 SGHNT and CDR2 YYREEE (reference sequence). J was trimmed by 2 bases and V by 6 bases; bases with no gene match: 9. The CDR3 length is 15 residues. The CDR3 DNA sequence: TGTGCCAGCACCCAAGGGGCGGGGGGGCCCTACGAGCAGTACTTC. The encoded protein is CASTQGAGGPYEQYF.

By share, this clone counts as medium-sized (0.01 to 0.1%). The CDR3 spells CASSLNALGREKLFF. The DNA for the CDR3 is TGTGCCAGCAGCTTAAACGCTCTTGGGCGTGAAAAACTGTTTTTT. V is TRBV5-6 and J is TRBJ1-4, with D hard to call. The CDR3 is made up of 15 amino acids. The V end lost 2 bases, the J end lost 7 bases, and 15 bases lay between the germline ends. In germline, CDR1 is SGHDT, CDR2 YYEEEE.

The V and J genes are TRBV6-6 and TRBJ2-7; D ambiguous. Germline V gene data show CDR1 as MNHNY and CDR2 as SVGAGI (reference sequence). This CDR3 is 13 amino acids long. V was trimmed by 7 bases and J by 2 bases, leaving 12 bases between them. The CDR3 spells CASIAQTTYEQYF. The CDR3 DNA reads as TGTGCCAGCATAGCTCAAACTACCTACGAGCAGTACTTC.

The chain couples TRBV10-3 to TRBJ2-7, with 8 bases aligning to TRBD1. The CDR3 sequence is 14 residues long. Trimming took 7 bases from V and 9 from J; bases not matched to a gene: 14. Germline V gene lookup returns CDR1 ENHRY and CDR2 SYGVKD. The DNA for the CDR3 is TGTGCCATCACCCCCGGGACAGGTGGCTATGGGCAGTACTTC. It codes for CAITPGTGGYGQYF.

The chain couples TRBV18 to TRBJ1-1; 7 bases map to TRBD1. The germline CDR1 and CDR2 sequences are KGHSH and LQKENI. This CDR3 region has 15 residues. The J segment lost 1 base and the V segment lost 1 base, leaving 3 bases of the junction unmatched. The chain's CDR3 is CASSPQTGWNTEAFF. CDR3 nucleotides: TGTGCCAGCTCACCACAGACAGGGTGGAACACTGAAGCTTTCTTT.

The table lists this clone with a few counts. The chain has TRBV28 and TRBJ2-2, with 9 bases identical to TRBD1. The CDR3 runs 18 residues. After removal of 3 bases from V and 4 bases from J, the junction contained 12 bases not matched to a gene. In germline, CDR1 is MDHEN, CDR2 SYDVKM. The CDR3: CASSLPSGQGFSTGELFF. As DNA, the CDR3 is TGTGCCAGCAGTTTGCCCTCAGGACAGGGGTTTAGCACCGGGGAGCTGTTTTTT.

The chain is built from TRBV7-9 and TRBJ2-7; tentatively, D is TRBD2 (6 bases). This CDR3 is 14 amino acids long. CDR1 is SEHNR and CDR2 is FQNEAQ in the germline V gene (reference sequence). Trimming shortened V by 6 bases and J by 6 bases, and 18 bases separated the two germline ends. The CDR3 DNA reads TGTGCCAGCAGTGGGGGGTCAGCTGCTACCGAGCAGTACTTC. Protein: CASSGGSAATEQYF.

The chain employs TRBV28 and TRBJ2-7; 8 positions agree with TRBD1. CDR3 length: 14 residues. Trimming at V came to 3 bases and at J to 6 bases, leaving 7 bases not matched to a gene. Germline CDR1 reads MDHEN; CDR2 reads SYDVKM. CDR3 sequence: CASSLPGGFGEQYF. The CDR3 DNA reads TGTGCCAGCAGTTTGCCAGGGGGCTTTGGCGAGCAGTACTTC.

V gene TRBV27 combines with J gene TRBJ1-5; 9 bases line up with TRBD1. The CDR3 is made up of 15 amino acids. Germline loops: CDR1 MNHEY, CDR2 SMNVEV (reference sequence). V was pared by 6 bases and J by 4 bases, with 7 bases of the junction left unmatched. CDR3 loop: CASRRTGTGNQPQHF. CDR3 DNA sequence: TGTGCCAGCAGACGGACCGGGACAGGGAATCAGCCCCAGCATTTT.

The chain combines TRBV2 with TRBJ1-5, with 8 bases matching TRBD1. The CDR3 has 14 amino acids. V lost 4 bases to trimming and J lost 2 bases; unmatched junction nucleotides: 1. Germline assignment: CDR1 SNHLY and CDR2 FYNNEI. CDR3 nucleotide sequence: TGTGCCAGCAGTGCGGACAGGGGCAATCAGCCCCAGCATTTT. This translates into CASSADRGNQPQHF. Full variable domain (remainder filled in from reference TRBV2 and TRBJ1-5): EPEVTQTPSHQVTQMGQEVILRCVPISNHLYFYWYRQILGQKVEFLVSFYNNEISEKSEIFDDQFSVERPDGSNFTLKIRSTKLEDSAMYFCASSADRGNQPQHFGDGTRLSIL.

This clone was observed a few times. The chain links TRBV5-1 to TRBJ2-7; perhaps TRBD1 as D (6 bases). Germline V gives CDR1 SGHRS, CDR2 YFSETQ. V lost 3 bases, J lost 0 bases, and 22 bases lay in between. CDR3 length: 18 amino acids. The CDR3 nucleotides are TGCGCCAGCAGCTCGCTCCGGGACAACTCTTTGAGCTCCTACGAGCAGTACTTC. Its protein product is CASSSLRDNSLSSYEQYF.

The chain recombines TRBV2 with TRBJ2-2; 11 bases agree with TRBD2. V lost 2 bases to trimming and J lost 7 bases; unmatched junction nucleotides: 3. The CDR3 has 15 amino acids. The germline gives CDR1 SNHLY, CDR2 FYNNEI. Written as DNA, the CDR3 is TGTGCCAGCAGTGAACTAGCGGGGGGTATCGGGGAGCTGTTTTTT. It codes for CASSELAGGIGELFF.

The rearrangement uses TRBV5-1 and TRBJ2-3, with D possibly matching TRBD1 (6 bases). Germline values: CDR1 SGHRS, CDR2 YFSETQ. The CDR3 runs to 15 residues. V lost 0 bases and J 1 base, leaving 9 bases between the germline ends. In nucleotides, the CDR3 is TGCGCCAGCAGCTTGGGAGGGGGACGCACAGATACGCAGTATTTT. Amino acids: CASSLGGGRTDTQYF.

This clone was picked up a small number of times. The CDR3 loop reads CASRPMTGARNSPLHF. As DNA, the CDR3 is TGTGCCAGCAGGCCCATGACAGGGGCCCGGAATTCACCCCTCCACTTT. The chain combines TRBV2 with TRBJ1-6; 8 bases match TRBD1. CDR3 length equals 16 residues. The V segment lost 6 bases and the J segment 7 bases; nucleotides outside the gene matches: 11. Germline values: CDR1 SNHLY, CDR2 FYNNEI.

The chain is built from TRBV10-3 and TRBJ2-2; possibly TRBD2 for D (5 bases). Germline assignment: CDR1 ENHRY and CDR2 SYGVKD. The germline V and J ends were trimmed by 3 bases and 3 bases, with 20 bases remaining between them. The CDR3 sequence is 18 residues long. DNA for the CDR3: TGTGCCATCAGTGAACGAAGATTAGGAGGCGTCGACACCGGGGAGCTGTTTTTT. As protein: CAISERRLGGVDTGELFF.

V usage is TRBV18 and J usage is TRBJ2-5, with a tentative D call TRBD1 (6 bases). Germline CDR1 KGHSH, CDR2 LQKENI. V lost 1 base to trimming and J lost 2 bases, with 14 bases between them. The CDR3 runs 16 residues. The CDR3 loop reads CASSPLDSNTQETQYF. Written as DNA, the CDR3 is TGTGCCAGCTCACCACTGGACAGCAATACGCAAGAGACCCAGTACTTC. The complete variable domain, with remaining parts taken from reference TRBV18 and TRBJ2-5, reads NAGVMQNPRHLVRRRGQEARLRCSPMKGHSHVYWYRQLPEEGLKFMVYLQKENIIDESGMPKERFSAEFPKEGPSILRIQQVVRGDSAAYFCASSPLDSNTQETQYFGPGTRLLVL.